Given below is one TCR beta chain in context. Germline values: CDR1 MDHEN, CDR2 SYDVKM. This CDR3 spans 14 amino acids. The V end lost 2 bases, the J end lost 1 base, and 8 bases lay between the germline ends. This sample is part of a study of cytomegalovirus exposure and HLA in healthy donors. Study overall: The roughly 110 validation repertoires used the same platform as the 650 to 850 first-cohort repertoires, a later analysis reported.

Produced via immunoSEQ multiplex PCR; TCRdb's table is partial and in-frame only. The table records approximately 280,000 clones, 85% to 90% of them present only once. The sample consisted of PBMCs. The gene calls are TRBV28 and TRBJ2-5, with D maybe TRBD2 (6 bases). The sequence derives from a woman between 18 and 30 years old in good health and CMV-seronegative. The CDR3 DNA sequence: TGTGCCAGCAGTTTAGCCGGGGGCCAAGAGACCCAGTACTTC. Translated: CASSLAGGQETQYF.